This entry lists 32 T cell receptor beta chains sequenced from one sample in a study of blood T cells in healthy people across ages. Through a sample-barcoded 5' primer and a J-beta primer mix, a second PCR was run for 7 to 11 cycles. TCRdb passed the 5' RACE reads through MiXCR, listing each CDR3 protein once. The sample has about 1.8 million distinct CDR3 sequences, around 50% seen once. Sequenced material: blood. The receptor set was obtained from a middle-aged woman in good health.

This chain joins TRBV10-3 and TRBJ2-1, with D perhaps assigned TRBD1 or TRBD2 (5 bases each). Germline assignment: CDR1 ENHRY and CDR2 SYGVKD. V was pared by 6 bases and J by 3 bases, with 12 bases between. CDR3 length equals 14 residues. CDR3 in DNA: TGTGCCATCAGGGGGACCCAAGGCTACAATGAGCAGTTCTTC. Protein: CAIRGTQGYNEQFF.

This chain joins TRBV9 and TRBJ1-4; D remains unclear. The germline V gene encodes CDR1 SGDLS and CDR2 YYNGEE. The germline V and J ends were trimmed by 0 bases and 4 bases, with 7 bases remaining between them. This CDR3 has 14 residues. CDR3 sequence: CASSVGVINEKLFF. The DNA for the CDR3 is TGTGCCAGCAGCGTAGGGGTTATTAATGAAAAACTGTTTTTT.

This clonotype was counted only a few times. The V and J genes are TRBV13 and TRBJ2-1, with 7 nucleotides matching TRBD2. Germline V lookup: CDR1 PRHDT, CDR2 FYEKMQ (reference sequence). V shed 7 bases and J 0 bases; nucleotides not matched to a gene: 6. The CDR3 has 15 amino acids. The CDR3 DNA is TGTGCCAGCACCAACCGGGGGGACTCCTACAATGAGCAGTTCTTC. Translation gives CASTNRGDSYNEQFF.

Only a few counts were recorded for this clonotype. V usage is TRBV7-2 and J usage is TRBJ2-1, with D unresolved. V was cut by 5 bases and J by 9 bases, with 8 bases left in between. CDR3 length: 11 amino acids. CDR1 and CDR2 (germline): SGHTA, FQGNSA. CDR3 region: CASSPSREQFF. The DNA for the CDR3 is TGTGCCAGCAGCCCGAGTCGTGAGCAGTTCTTC.

This clonotype was counted a few times. The rearrangement joins TRBV3-1 to TRBJ2-5; no clear D gene. The CDR3 loop spans 13 amino acids. Between the trimmed V and J ends, which lost 6 bases and 2 bases, there was a span of 10 bases. Germline CDR1 is LGHDT and CDR2 is YNNKEL (reference sequence). The DNA of the CDR3 is TGTGCCAGCAGATACAACAGTCAAGAGACCCAGTACTTC. Its protein is CASRYNSQETQYF.

There are a few counts of this clonotype. V is TRBV4-1 and J is TRBJ2-1; 8 bases are a match to TRBD2. CDR3 length: 17 residues. Germline-derived CDR1 and CDR2 are MGHRA and YSYEKL. After removal of 0 bases from V and 7 bases from J, the junction contained 11 bases not matched to a gene. CDR3 protein: CASSQDPGRAGGNEQFF. The DNA of the CDR3 is TGCGCCAGCAGCCAAGATCCGGGCAGGGCGGGAGGTAATGAGCAGTTCTTC.

This clonotype came up a few times. The V and J genes are TRBV24-1 and TRBJ2-1; 8 bases are shared with TRBD1. Germline assignment: CDR1 KGHDR and CDR2 SFDVKD. J gave up 6 bases and V 4 bases, and 7 bases lay outside the gene matches. This CDR3 has 15 amino acids. The CDR3 coding sequence is TGTGCCACCAGTGAAAGGGACAGGCGGGGCAATGAGCAGTTCTTC. Protein sequence: CATSERDRRGNEQFF.

The rearrangement uses TRBV28 and TRBJ2-1; 10 bases align to TRBD1. The length of the CDR3 is 17 residues. The V gene's germline CDR1 is MDHEN and CDR2 SYDVKM. Unmatched junction bases numbered 22, after V lost 7 bases and J lost 13 bases. The CDR3 sequence: CASNPPPTEGTGETQFF. CDR3 DNA sequence: TGTGCCAGCAATCCTCCCCCGACCGAGGGGACAGGGGAGACCCAGTTCTTC.

The chain carries TRBV6-2 or TRBV6-3 and TRBJ1-6; the match to TRBD1 covers 10 bases. Unmatched junction bases numbered 5, after V lost 6 bases and J lost 0 bases. Per the germline V gene, CDR1 is MNHEY and CDR2 is SVGEGT. CDR3 length equals 17 residues. CDR3 sequence reads: CASSLRQGASYNSPLHF. CDR3 nucleotides: TGTGCCAGCAGCCTACGACAGGGGGCCTCCTATAATTCACCCCTCCACTTT.

The chain has TRBV20-1 and TRBJ2-3, with no clear D. Trimming took 0 bases from V and 4 from J, leaving 5 bases between them. Per germline, CDR1 DFQATT and CDR2 SNEGSKA (reference sequence). This CDR3 is built from 12 residues. The CDR3 reads CSARDRPDTQYF. CDR3 bases: TGCAGTGCTAGAGATCGTCCAGATACGCAGTATTTT.

The chain has TRBV20-1 and TRBJ1-5; D perhaps matches TRBD1 (5 bases). CDR3 size: 16 residues. Trimming took 3 bases from V and 9 from J, leaving 24 bases between them. Germline V gene data show CDR1 as DFQATT and CDR2 as SNEGSKA (reference sequence). CDR3 region: CSARAGTVDGNLPQHF. The CDR3 DNA reads as TGCAGTGCTAGGGCCGGGACGGTCGACGGAAATTTGCCCCAGCATTTT.

The V and J genes are TRBV5-6 and TRBJ2-3, with 7 bases that match TRBD2. V dropped 6 bases and J dropped 3; count of bases not matched to a gene: 4. This CDR3 comprises 13 residues. The germline V gene encodes CDR1 SGHDT and CDR2 YYEEEE. Written as DNA, the CDR3 is TGTGCCAGCATTTGGGGGGGTACAGATACGCAGTATTTT. This translates into CASIWGGTDTQYF. Filled out from reference TRBV5-6 and TRBJ2-3, the complete variable domain reads DAGVTQSPTHLIKTRGQQVTLRCSPKSGHDTVSWYQQALGQGPQFIFQYYEEEERQRGNFPDRFSGHQFPNYSSELNVNALLLGDSALYLCASIWGGTDTQYFGPGTRLTVL.

The chain has TRBV21-1 and TRBJ2-5; the D call of TRBD1 is as the table states it, not checked on the DNA. TRBV21-1 is shown as a pseudogene. The CDR3 sequence is 17 residues long. CDR3 nucleotides: TGTGCCAGCAGCAAAGCGCCCCCTGCAGGGGGGTGGGAGACCCAGTACTTC. Translated, it gives CASSKAPPAGGWETQYF.

The V and J genes are TRBV19 and TRBJ2-7; 7 bases are a match to TRBD2. TRBJ2-5 explains the end of the DNA better; the J call may be wrong. Germline V CDR1 and CDR2: LNHDA, SQIVND (reference sequence). The CDR3 is 13 amino acids. CDR3 protein: CASSGGSLETQYF. The CDR3 region has the DNA TGTGCCAGTAGCGGGGGGAGTTTGGAGACCCAGTACTTC.

V usage is TRBV27 and J usage is TRBJ2-3, with TRBD1 matching over 7 bases. The V gene's germline CDR1 is MNHEY and CDR2 SMNVEV (reference sequence). Germline trimming cut 8 bases from V and 3 bases from J; bases unmatched to any gene: 8. CDR3 length: 14 amino acids. In DNA, the CDR3 is TGTGCCAGCCGATCGACAGGGATTACAGATACGCAGTATTTT. This encodes CASRSTGITDTQYF.

This rearrangement joins TRBV28 to TRBJ1-2; D is unclear. In germline, CDR1 is MDHEN, CDR2 SYDVKM. CDR3 length: 12 amino acids. V lost 5 bases and J lost 5, with 9 bases in between. As DNA, the CDR3 is TGTGCCAGCAGTCGACGGGAATATGGCTACACCTTC. Encoded protein: CASSRREYGYTF.

The chain links TRBV14 to TRBJ2-7; 10 positions match TRBD2. The DNA end is more similar to TRBJ2-4, so the J call may be wrong. The CDR3 is 15 amino acids. From germline, CDR1 is SGHDN and CDR2 FVKESK. CDR3 sequence (DNA): TGTGCCAGCAGCCAACTAGCGGGGGATCGAAACATTCAGTACTTC. Amino acids: CASSQLAGDRNIQYF.

This clonotype was found a few times. The V and J genes are TRBV7-2 and TRBJ1-4; D might be TRBD1 (6 bases). In germline, CDR1 is SGHTA, CDR2 FQGNSA. The CDR3 consists of 18 residues. Trimming pared 5 bases from V and 4 bases from J, leaving 23 bases between. CDR3 coding DNA: TGTGCCAGCAGCCTTATTGGGGGCCTACAGAGAAATAATGAAAAACTGTTTTTT. Residues: CASSLIGGLQRNNEKLFF.

The rearrangement links TRBV11-2 to TRBJ2-1; TRBD2 matches at 15 bases. The germline gives CDR1 SGHAT, CDR2 FQNNGV. The CDR3 runs to 16 residues. J was trimmed by 7 bases and V by 1 base; bases with no gene match: 2. Here the CDR3 reads CASSLGTSGGANEQFF. CDR3 nucleotides: TGTGCCAGCAGCTTAGGGACTAGCGGGGGGGCTAATGAGCAGTTCTTC. Complete variable domain (other parts from reference TRBV11-2 and TRBJ2-1): EAGVAQSPRYKIIEKRQSVAFWCNPISGHATLYWYQQILGQGPKLLIQFQNNGVVDDSQLPKDRFSAERLKGVDSTLKIQPAKLEDSAVYLCASSLGTSGGANEQFFGPGTRLTVL.

This clonotype has more than one count but fewer than ten. This rearrangement joins TRBV4-2 to TRBJ2-3; D ambiguous. The CDR3 contains 15 residues. V was cut by 0 bases and J by 1 base, with 8 bases left in between. The V gene's germline CDR1 is LGHNA and CDR2 YNFKEQ. The chain's CDR3 is CASSQDYAGTDTQYF. For the CDR3, the DNA is TGTGCCAGCAGCCAAGACTATGCAGGCACAGATACGCAGTATTTT.

The chain uses TRBV27 and TRBJ2-2, with 10 bases lining up with TRBD1. V lost 6 bases, J lost 0 bases, and 7 bases stayed unmatched. CDR1 is MNHEY and CDR2 is SMNVEV in the germline V gene (reference sequence). This CDR3 has 17 residues. The CDR3 protein is CASRREGTGANTGELFF. CDR3 DNA: TGTGCCAGCAGAAGAGAAGGGACAGGGGCGAACACCGGGGAGCTGTTTTTT.

The CDR3 here is CASSGGGRCGHEQYF. The CDR3 DNA is TGTGCCAGCAGCGGAGGGGGGCGTTGCGGGCACGAGCAGTACTTC. The rearrangement links TRBV4-2 to TRBJ2-7, with D perhaps TRBD1 or TRBD2 (6 bases each). Per germline, CDR1 LGHNA and CDR2 YNFKEQ. The CDR3 is made up of 15 amino acids. The germline V and J ends were trimmed by 5 bases and 5 bases, with 19 bases remaining between them.

This clonotype has a handful of counts. The genes are TRBV4-3 and TRBJ2-3; TRBD1 aligns across 8 bases. Trimming at V came to 3 bases and at J to 6 bases, leaving 8 bases not matched to a gene. Per germline, CDR1 LGHNA and CDR2 YSLEER. This CDR3 is built from 15 residues. The CDR3, as DNA: TGCGCCAGCAGCCAGGATTCAGGGGGCGGCGATACGCAGTATTTT. This translates into CASSQDSGGGDTQYF.

The V call is TRBV7-2, the J call TRBJ2-5, with a possible D match to TRBD2 (5 bases). V lost 2 bases, J lost 1 base, and 11 bases lay in between. This CDR3 is 15 amino acids long. The germline V gene has CDR1 SGHTA and CDR2 FQGNSA. The CDR3 region is CASSLSGSLQETQYF. The DNA of the CDR3 is TGTGCCAGCAGCTTAAGCGGATCTCTCCAAGAGACCCAGTACTTC.

This clonotype was counted only a few times. The rearrangement links TRBV20-1 to TRBJ2-3; tentatively, D is TRBD2 (6 bases). Trimming took 1 base from V and 5 from J, leaving 10 bases between them. CDR1 and CDR2 from the germline V gene are DFQATT and SNEGSKA (reference sequence). There are 13 residues in the CDR3. CDR3 nucleotides: TGCAGTGCTAGAGTAGGAGGGAAAGATACGCAGTATTTT. Amino acid sequence: CSARVGGKDTQYF.

The chain uses TRBV20-1 and TRBJ1-4; no reliable D call. The CDR3 length is 11 residues. The V gene's germline CDR1 is DFQATT and CDR2 SNEGSKA (reference sequence). Trimming took 4 bases from V and 8 from J, leaving 8 bases between them. Here the CDR3 reads CSAKRLEKLFF. The CDR3 bases are TGCAGTGCTAAAAGGTTGGAAAAACTGTTTTTT.

V gene TRBV27 combines with J gene TRBJ2-3; 7 bases are shared with TRBD2. This CDR3 region has 15 residues. Trimming removed 3 bases from V and 4 bases from J; junction bases left unmatched: 7. From germline, CDR1 is MNHEY and CDR2 SMNVEV (reference sequence). CDR3 in DNA: TGTGCCAGCAGTTTTTCGACTAGCCATGCAGATACGCAGTATTTT. This codes for CASSFSTSHADTQYF.

The gene calls are TRBV7-2 and TRBJ2-3, with D perhaps matching TRBD1 or TRBD2 (6 bases each). The V end lost 1 base, the J end lost 5 bases, and 16 bases lay between the germline ends. CDR1 SGHTA and CDR2 FQGNSA come from the germline V gene. The CDR3 runs to 16 residues. The CDR3 coding sequence is TGTGCCAGCAGCTTAGGACCGGGGGCAAAGGGAGATACGCAGTATTTT. Translation gives CASSLGPGAKGDTQYF. Combining the CDR3 with reference TRBV7-2 and TRBJ2-3 gives the whole variable domain GAGVSQSPSNKVTEKGKDVELRCDPISGHTALYWYRQSLGQGLEFLIYFQGNSAPDKSGLPSDRFSAERTGGSVSTLTIQRTQQEDSAVYLCASSLGPGAKGDTQYFGPGTRLTVL.

The chain combines TRBV7-6 with TRBJ1-4, with TRBD1 matching over 8 bases. The CDR3 is 16 residues long. Germline V gene data show CDR1 as SGHVS and CDR2 as FNYEAQ. The ends lost 3 bases at V and 4 bases at J; junction bases unmatched: 7. The CDR3 region has the DNA TGTGCCAGCAGCTTTCCAGGGGGCGCGGGTAATGAAAAACTGTTTTTT. Its translation: CASSFPGGAGNEKLFF.

This chain joins TRBV18 and TRBJ2-5; possible D gene TRBD1, 5 bases. Between the trimmed V and J ends, which lost 2 bases and 3 bases, there was a span of 13 bases. Per the germline V gene, CDR1 is KGHSH and CDR2 is LQKENI. This CDR3 is 15 amino acids long. The CDR3 coding sequence is TGTGCCAGCTCACCAGAACAGGATATTAAAGAGACCCAGTACTTC. The encoded protein is CASSPEQDIKETQYF.

The rearrangement uses TRBV6-4 and TRBJ2-5, with D perhaps TRBD1 (6 bases). The germline gives CDR1 MRHNA, CDR2 SNTAGT. The CDR3 covers 13 residues. V was shortened by 7 bases and J by 11 bases, with 20 bases between the two germline ends. The CDR3 region has the DNA TGTGCCAGCAACAGAGAGAGGGACAATGAGCAGTACTTC. It specifies CASNRERDNEQYF.

V gene TRBV5-1 combines with J gene TRBJ2-3, with D maybe TRBD2 (7 bases). Trimming left V 0 bases short and J 4 bases short, with 12 bases between. Looked up from germline, CDR1 is SGHRS and CDR2 is YFSETQ. The length of the CDR3 is 15 residues. CDR3 bases: TGCGCCAGCAGCTTGGCTTGGGGGGGCTCAGATACGCAGTATTTT. It codes for CASSLAWGGSDTQYF. Supplemented by reference TRBV5-1 and TRBJ2-3, the full variable domain reads KAGVTQTPRYLIKTRGQQVTLSCSPISGHRSVSWYQQTPGQGLQFLFEYFSETQRNKGNFPGRFSGRQFSNSRSEMNVSTLELGDSALYLCASSLAWGGSDTQYFGPGTRLTVL.